This T cell receptor (beta chain) was profiled in a study of blood T cell repertoires in COVID-19. About the study: The United States, Italy and Spain supplied acute and convalescent COVID-19 samples. Sources were T cells, B-cell-depleted T cells, or PBMCs; the material itself was cDNA or gDNA.

The germline CDR1 and CDR2 sequences are ENHRY and SYGVKD. The CDR3 length is 14 residues. Between the trimmed V and J ends, which lost 0 bases and 3 bases, there was a span of 8 bases. Authors' processing steps: Amplification with reference gene primers provided the estimates of nucleated cell counts. Assay used: immunoSEQ multiplex PCR; TCRdb lists only in-frame clones, some missing. For V, J and clone size, that table is used; D and trimming come from the DNA. The repertoire has 28,000 or so clones, almost 90% of them found once; the top ten carry roughly 12%. Sequenced: peripheral blood. This receptor was obtained from a man between 65 and 79 years old with acute or convalescent COVID-19. This rearrangement joins TRBV10-3 to TRBJ1-2; possible D gene TRBD1, 5 bases. The CDR3, as DNA: TGTGCCATCAGTGAGTCGGGGGGGTACTATGGCTACACCTTC. It codes for CAISESGGYYGYTF.